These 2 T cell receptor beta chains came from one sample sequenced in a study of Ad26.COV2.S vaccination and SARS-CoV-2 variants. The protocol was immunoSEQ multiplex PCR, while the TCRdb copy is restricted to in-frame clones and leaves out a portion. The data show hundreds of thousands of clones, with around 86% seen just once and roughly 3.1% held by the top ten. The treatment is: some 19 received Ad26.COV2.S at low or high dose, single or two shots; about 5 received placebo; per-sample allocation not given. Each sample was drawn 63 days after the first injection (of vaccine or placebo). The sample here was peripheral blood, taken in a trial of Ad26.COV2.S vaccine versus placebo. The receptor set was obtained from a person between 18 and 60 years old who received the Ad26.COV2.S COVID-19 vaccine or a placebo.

As DNA, the CDR3 is TGCAGTGCTGGCAATGAGCAGTTCTTC. Translating it yields CSAGNEQFF. The chain combines TRBV20-1 with TRBJ2-1; D not resolved. V lost 5 bases to trimming and J lost 6 bases, with 2 bases between them. Germline loops: CDR1 DFQATT, CDR2 SNEGSKA (reference sequence). This CDR3 has 9 residues.

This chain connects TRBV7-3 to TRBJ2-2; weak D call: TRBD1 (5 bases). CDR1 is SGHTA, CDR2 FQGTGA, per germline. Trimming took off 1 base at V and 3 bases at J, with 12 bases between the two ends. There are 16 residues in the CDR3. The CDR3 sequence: CASSLIPGNHTGELFF. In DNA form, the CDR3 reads TGTGCCAGCAGCTTAATCCCAGGGAACCACACCGGGGAGCTGTTTTTT.